This TCR beta chain was identified during a study of neurological immune-mediated disorders. Regarding this clonotype: At one end, the junction sequence differs from germline, possibly due to a read error.

The CDR3 totals 14 residues. The germline V gene encodes CDR1 SGHRS and CDR2 YFSETQ. TCRdb ran MiXCR on the 5' RACE reads and lists one entry per CDR3 protein. The profile shows tens of thousands of distinct CDR3 sequences, roughly 9.5% of them singletons. The source of this sequence is a middle-aged man in good health. Sequencing was done on a sample of PBMCs. The V and J genes are TRBV5-1 and TRBJ2-7; D possibly corresponds to TRBD2 (7 bases). The CDR3 DNA reads TGTGCCAGCAGCTCGACCACGGGGGGCTACGATCAGTACTTC. Translating gives CASSSTTGGYDQYF.